The 22 T cell receptor beta chains in this list originate from one sample, sequenced in a study of CD8+ T cells in alopecia areata. Reverse transcription of extracted RNA yielded cDNA, which provided the sequencing template. TCRdb's table, derived via immunoSEQ multiplex PCR, lists solely in-frame clones and lacks some. The data show fewer than 250,000 clones, roughly three fifths seen once. Stated treatment: oral pan-JAK inhibitor, 5-10 mg twice daily. Sequences were derived from CD4+ T cells sorted from blood, sampled at week 4, from a patient treated with tofacitinib. All receptors come from a human donor with alopecia areata.

The chain combines TRBV2 with TRBJ2-1; TRBD2 might be the D (5 bases). CDR3 length: 13 residues. V was trimmed by 4 bases and J by 3 bases, leaving 7 bases between them. Germline V CDR1 and CDR2: SNHLY, FYNNEI. The CDR3 sequence: CASSGGLYNEQFF. The CDR3 DNA reads as TGTGCCAGCAGTGGCGGACTCTACAATGAGCAGTTCTTC.

The chain combines TRBV7-2 with TRBJ2-5; 7 nucleotides agree with TRBD2. J gave up 5 bases and V 3 bases, and 12 bases lay outside the gene matches. CDR3 size: 16 residues. CDR1 is SGHTA, CDR2 FQGNSA, per germline. CDR3 region: CASSFVTGGRGETQYF. The CDR3 DNA follows: TGTGCCAGCAGCTTTGTTACGGGAGGCCGAGGGGAGACCCAGTACTTC.

The rearrangement joins TRBV11-2 to TRBJ2-1; 13 nucleotides agree with TRBD2. Trimming took 5 bases from V and 10 from J; bases not matched to a gene: 8. From germline, CDR1 is SGHAT and CDR2 FQNNGV. The CDR3 totals 15 residues. CDR3 nucleotide sequence: TGTGCCAGCAGCCGAACGGGACTAGCGGGATTAGAGCAGTTCTTC. It specifies CASSRTGLAGLEQFF. The whole variable domain, remainder taken from reference TRBV11-2 and TRBJ2-1, is EAGVAQSPRYKIIEKRQSVAFWCNPISGHATLYWYQQILGQGPKLLIQFQNNGVVDDSQLPKDRFSAERLKGVDSTLKIQPAKLEDSAVYLCASSRTGLAGLEQFFGPGTRLTVL.

This clone turned up a few times. CDR3 loop: CASSPTGYEQYF. DNA of the CDR3: TGTGCCAGCAGTCCTACAGGCTACGAGCAGTACTTC. The chain couples TRBV2 to TRBJ2-7; weak D call: TRBD1 (5 bases). The V end was cut by 5 bases, the J end by 3 bases, with 8 bases between. This CDR3 contains 12 residues. Germline V CDR1 and CDR2: SNHLY, FYNNEI.

This chain joins TRBV5-1 and TRBJ1-1; D is perhaps TRBD1 (6 bases). Trimming cost V 3 bases and J 0 bases, with 15 bases left between them. Germline V gene lookup returns CDR1 SGHRS and CDR2 YFSETQ. The CDR3 has 16 amino acids. CDR3 DNA: TGCGCCAGCAGCTGGGGGTCGGGACACCTGAACACTGAAGCTTTCTTT. This gives the protein CASSWGSGHLNTEAFF. Full variable domain (rest looked up from reference TRBV5-1 and TRBJ1-1): KAGVTQTPRYLIKTRGQQVTLSCSPISGHRSVSWYQQTPGQGLQFLFEYFSETQRNKGNFPGRFSGRQFSNSRSEMNVSTLELGDSALYLCASSWGSGHLNTEAFFGQGTRLTVV.

The chain is built from TRBV25-1 and TRBJ1-2; weak D call: TRBD1 (6 bases). V lost 5 bases and J 7 bases, leaving 8 bases between the germline ends. The CDR3 totals 11 residues. The germline V gene encodes CDR1 MGHDK and CDR2 SYGVNS. The CDR3 here is CASSSGAGYTF. CDR3 nucleotides: TGTGCCAGCAGTTCAGGGGCTGGCTACACCTTC.

This clone was observed a single time. The rearrangement joins TRBV19 to TRBJ2-7; 10 nucleotides agree with TRBD2. From germline, CDR1 is LNHDA and CDR2 SQIVND (reference sequence). J was trimmed by 0 bases and V by 6 bases; bases with no gene match: 8. The CDR3 length is 16 residues. CDR3 protein: CASRSSTSGASYEQYF. In DNA, the CDR3 is TGTGCCAGTAGATCCTCCACTAGCGGGGCCTCCTACGAGCAGTACTTC.

The genes are TRBV29-1 and TRBJ2-3; D might be TRBD1 (5 bases). V lost 5 bases and J 3 bases, leaving 15 bases between the germline ends. The CDR3 has 14 amino acids. In germline, CDR1 is SQVTM, CDR2 ANQGSEA. The CDR3 sequence is CSVNVGVRTDTQYF. The CDR3 coding sequence is TGCAGCGTTAATGTAGGGGTCAGGACAGATACGCAGTATTTT.

In this sample, this clone turned up a few times. The chain couples TRBV2 to TRBJ1-2; 7 positions match TRBD1. This CDR3 contains 13 residues. With 5 bases clipped from V and 2 bases from J, the junction kept 2 bases outside the gene matches. Germline lookup yields CDR1 SNHLY and CDR2 FYNNEI. The CDR3 coding sequence is TGTGCCAGCAGTTCGGGACAGAACTATGGCTACACCTTC. It codes for CASSSGQNYGYTF.

The CDR3 is CSVGLAGGPDTGELFF. The DNA for the CDR3 is TGCAGCGTTGGGCTAGCGGGAGGGCCGGACACCGGGGAGCTGTTTTTT. This chain joins TRBV29-1 and TRBJ2-2; 12 bases map to TRBD2. V lost 4 bases to trimming and J lost 3 bases; unmatched junction nucleotides: 6. Germline V lookup: CDR1 SQVTM, CDR2 ANQGSEA. The CDR3 covers 16 residues.

This clone appeared a single time. The chain uses TRBV4-3 and TRBJ2-3, with D unresolved. The CDR3 is 15 amino acids. CDR1 is LGHNA and CDR2 is YSLEER in the germline V gene. The V end lost 0 bases, the J end lost 3 bases, and 10 bases lay between the germline ends. CDR3: CASSQDLRATDTQYF. CDR3 DNA sequence: TGCGCCAGCAGCCAAGATCTAAGGGCGACAGATACGCAGTATTTT.

The chain couples TRBV15 to TRBJ2-7; 9 nucleotides match TRBD2. Germline CDR1 is LNHNV and CDR2 is YYDKDF (reference sequence). J gave up 5 bases and V 2 bases, and 4 bases lay outside the gene matches. The CDR3 has 14 residues. In DNA, the CDR3 is TGTGCCACCAGCAGACTAGCGGGAAGGGACGAGCAGTACTTC. Amino acids: CATSRLAGRDEQYF.

In its sample, this clone was seen once. The chain employs TRBV30 and TRBJ2-1, with 7 positions matching TRBD1. Germline loops: CDR1 GTSNPN, CDR2 SVGIG (reference sequence). V gave up 0 bases and J gave up 8 bases; unmatched junction bases: 10. CDR3 length equals 15 residues. CDR3: CAWSVQGRGIDEQFF. The CDR3 nucleotides are TGTGCCTGGAGTGTACAGGGCAGGGGGATTGATGAGCAGTTCTTC.

This chain links TRBV2 with TRBJ2-1; the D gene is possibly TRBD2 (5 bases). The germline gives CDR1 SNHLY, CDR2 FYNNEI. V was cut by 4 bases and J by 6 bases, with 13 bases left in between. The CDR3 length is 14 residues. The CDR3 region has the DNA TGTGCCAGCAGTGGTCAGCGGCCTATCAATGAGCAGTTCTTC. Residues: CASSGQRPINEQFF. Based on the CDR3 plus reference TRBV2 and TRBJ2-1, the full variable domain is EPEVTQTPSHQVTQMGQEVILRCVPISNHLYFYWYRQILGQKVEFLVSFYNNEISEKSEIFDDQFSVERPDGSNFTLKIRSTKLEDSAMYFCASSGQRPINEQFFGPGTRLTVL.

This chain uses TRBV5-4 with TRBJ2-1; D call uncertain. Germline-derived CDR1 and CDR2 are SGHNT and YYREEE (reference sequence). The V and J ends lost 5 bases and 4 bases respectively, with 16 bases between them. This CDR3 has 15 residues. Written as DNA, the CDR3 is TGTGCCAGCAGTCCTGTAGAAACCTCTTACAATGAGCAGTTCTTC. This translates into CASSPVETSYNEQFF.

The chain uses TRBV19 and TRBJ2-1; D may be TRBD2 (5 bases). Between the trimmed V and J ends, which lost 5 bases and 8 bases, there was a span of 16 bases. The germline CDR1 and CDR2 sequences are LNHDA and SQIVND (reference sequence). This CDR3 is 14 amino acids long. The CDR3 nucleotides read TGTGCCAGTAGTGCCTCACTAGTACGGGATGAGCAGTTCTTC. Translating it yields CASSASLVRDEQFF. Combining the CDR3 with reference TRBV19 and TRBJ2-1 gives the whole variable domain DGGITQSPKYLFRKEGQNVTLSCEQNLNHDAMYWYRQDPGQGLRLIYYSQIVNDFQKGDIAEGYSVSREKKESFPLTVTSAQKNPTAFYLCASSASLVRDEQFFGPGTRLTVL.

This clone turned up a few times. The chain uses TRBV4-3 and TRBJ2-3, with D possibly TRBD2 on 7 matching bases. Germline V gene data show CDR1 as LGHNA and CDR2 as YSLEER. Trimming took 0 bases from V and 2 from J, leaving 18 bases between them. The CDR3 is made up of 18 amino acids. CDR3 sequence (DNA): TGCGCCAGCAGCCAAGATGGGGGCCCGGGGGGAGTCACAGATACGCAGTATTTT. Protein sequence: CASSQDGGPGGVTDTQYF.

The chain links TRBV30 to TRBJ2-2; weak D call: TRBD2 (6 bases). This CDR3 is 13 amino acids long. The V and J ends lost 2 bases and 7 bases respectively, with 11 bases between them. Per germline, CDR1 GTSNPN and CDR2 SVGIG (reference sequence). The CDR3 protein is CAWSRLDGGELFF. The CDR3 DNA is TGTGCCTGGAGTCGACTAGATGGCGGGGAGCTGTTTTTT.

This CDR3 reads CASSRSGARDEKLFF. As DNA, the CDR3 is TGTGCCAGCAGCCGCTCAGGGGCCAGGGATGAAAAACTGTTTTTT. J is TRBJ1-4 and V is TRBV7-9; maybe TRBD1 (6 bases). V lost 5 bases to trimming and J lost 6 bases, with 16 bases between them. The CDR3 spans 15 residues. Germline assignment: CDR1 SEHNR and CDR2 FQNEAQ (reference sequence).

This sequence joins TRBV4-1 and TRBJ2-1, with TRBD2 identical over 10 bases. This CDR3 region has 15 residues. J was trimmed by 7 bases and V by 1 base; bases with no gene match: 4. Per the germline V gene, CDR1 is MGHRA and CDR2 is YSYEKL. Here the CDR3 reads CASSQASGSSNEQFF. The CDR3 DNA is TGCGCCAGCAGCCAAGCTAGCGGGAGTAGTAATGAGCAGTTCTTC.

This chain uses TRBV27 with TRBJ1-5; D is perhaps TRBD1 (5 bases). CDR1 and CDR2 (germline): MNHEY, SMNVEV (reference sequence). Deletions cut 1 base from V and 7 bases from J, with 17 bases between. The CDR3 is made up of 16 amino acids. The CDR3 is CASSLFGGSSGQPQHF. CDR3 in DNA: TGTGCCAGCAGTTTATTCGGGGGATCGTCGGGGCAGCCCCAGCATTTT.

The rearrangement joins TRBV13 to TRBJ2-5; D uncertain. Trimming pared 2 bases from V and 5 bases from J, leaving 12 bases between. This CDR3 is built from 14 residues. The germline gives CDR1 PRHDT, CDR2 FYEKMQ (reference sequence). The CDR3 nucleotides read TGTGCCAGCAGCTTAAGGAGTCCAAGGGAGACCCAGTACTTC. Its translation is CASSLRSPRETQYF.